This TCR beta chain originates from a study of human T cells and chemical hapten exposure. Total RNA was isolated from whole blood that had not been fractionated. Germline CDR1 and CDR2: DFQATT and SNEGSKA (reference sequence). V was clipped by 2 bases and J by 5 bases, with 12 bases between them. The CDR3 has 13 amino acids. This clonotype has just a few counts. Unique molecular identifiers were linked by the library to individual cDNA molecules. TCRdb reprocessed the 5' RACE reads with MiXCR, giving one entry per CDR3 protein. The sample carries 110,000 or so distinct CDR3 sequences, 15% to 20% recorded once.

The V and J genes are TRBV20-1 and TRBJ1-2; no reliable D call. This TCR was recovered from a human donor in good health. CDR3 sequence: CSARPTSRYGYTF. The CDR3 nucleotides read TGCAGTGCTAGACCAACCTCCCGATATGGCTACACCTTC.